This T cell receptor beta chain was identified during a study of blood T cell repertoires in COVID-19. Study as a whole: Italy, Spain and the United States were the sources of the convalescent and acute COVID-19 samples. Sources were T cells, B-cell-depleted T cells, or PBMCs; the material itself was cDNA or gDNA.

V lost 8 bases and J lost 8, with 13 bases in between. The CDR3 runs to 12 residues. Germline V gene sequence: CDR1 SGHTA, CDR2 FQGNSA. Original processing notes: The authors estimated nucleated cell counts from reference gene primer amplification. Profiled with immunoSEQ multiplex PCR; TCRdb holds only in-frame clones, not every one. The D gene and trimming were derived from the DNA, and the V and J assignments and clone size from that table. The sample lists about 180,000 clones, over 60% seen once, with about 28% in the top ten. This receptor was obtained from a woman between 65 and 79 years old with acute or convalescent COVID-19. The sample consisted of peripheral blood. The chain combines TRBV7-2 with TRBJ2-1, with D perhaps TRBD1 (5 bases). CDR3 DNA: TGTGCCAGCGACAGCCTTGGTTATGAGCAGTTCTTC. This translates into CASDSLGYEQFF. Combining the CDR3 with reference TRBV7-2 and TRBJ2-1 gives the whole variable domain GAGVSQSPSNKVTEKGKDVELRCDPISGHTALYWYRQSLGQGLEFLIYFQGNSAPDKSGLPSDRFSAERTGGSVSTLTIQRTQQEDSAVYLCASDSLGYEQFFGPGTRLTVL.